These 20 T cell receptor beta chains were sequenced from one sample in a study of T cells in Graves' hyperthyroidism and ophthalmopathy. TCR beta CDR3 region amplification was performed from RNA transcripts. Initially, a first-round RT-PCR of the TCR CDR3 employed the HTBI primer set. TCRdb analysed the multiplex PCR reads with MiXCR anew, one entry per CDR3 protein. The table includes over 400,000 distinct CDR3 sequences, about 15% detected once. The sequencing sample was made of blood. These receptors came from a man aged 18-30 years with Graves' ophthalmopathy.

This clonotype was seen ten or more times. The rearrangement joins TRBV5-8 to TRBJ2-1; D ambiguous. The CDR3 consists of 15 residues. Trimming pared 0 bases from V and 0 bases from J, leaving 7 bases between. Looked up from germline, CDR1 is SGHTS and CDR2 is YDEGEE. The CDR3, as DNA: TGTGCCAGCAGCTTGGCAGCGAGCTCCTACAATGAGCAGTTCTTC. Its protein product is CASSLAASSYNEQFF.

The CDR3 DNA is TGTGCCAGTACCCAGAGGACCTATGGCTACACCTTC. The encoded protein is CASTQRTYGYTF. The chain joins TRBV19 to TRBJ1-2; D ambiguous. Germline V gene data show CDR1 as LNHDA and CDR2 as SQIVND (reference sequence). The CDR3 contains 12 residues. V lost 7 bases and J lost 4, with 10 bases in between.

The rearrangement links TRBV20-1 to TRBJ2-1; 13 bases map to TRBD2. The CDR3 spans 14 residues. Looked up from germline, CDR1 is DFQATT and CDR2 is SNEGSKA (reference sequence). V shed 4 bases and J 8 bases; nucleotides not matched to a gene: 5. CDR3 coding DNA: TGCAGTGCTATTAGACTAGCGGGGGGACATGAGCAGTTCTTC. It is translated as CSAIRLAGGHEQFF.

The CDR3: CASSFFSSEGYEQYF. The CDR3 DNA reads TGTGCCAGCAGCTTTTTCTCCAGTGAAGGCTACGAGCAGTACTTC. The V call is TRBV5-4, the J call TRBJ2-7; D is uncertain. The CDR3 extends over 15 amino acids. Germline-derived CDR1 and CDR2 are SGHNT and YYREEE (reference sequence). Trimming left V 2 bases short and J 3 bases short, with 15 bases between.

This clonotype was counted between two and nine times. This sequence joins TRBV25-1 and TRBJ2-7; D is possibly TRBD2 (5 bases). Trimming pared 6 bases from V and 4 bases from J, leaving 25 bases between. This CDR3 has 17 amino acids. The germline CDR1 and CDR2 sequences are MGHDK and SYGVNS. The CDR3 DNA follows: TGTGCCAGCAGCGGCGTAGATCAAGGAAGAGGGTTATACGAGCAGTACTTC. It translates to CASSGVDQGRGLYEQYF.

A word on this clonotype: A read error is possible here, since a much larger clone lies one base away. This chain joins TRBV11-2 and TRBJ2-3; TRBD2 matches 8 bases. Germline CDR1 SGHAT, CDR2 FQNNGV. V was pared by 1 base and J by 5 bases, with 5 bases of the junction left unmatched. The CDR3 spans 15 residues. As DNA, the CDR3 is TGTGCCAGCAGCTTAGGTGGACTAGCCGAAGATACGCAGTATTTT. Amino acids: CASSLGGLAEDTQYF.

This clonotype was observed many times. V is TRBV7-9 and J is TRBJ2-3; D unresolved. The CDR3 is 14 amino acids. The germline V and J ends were trimmed by 8 bases and 5 bases, with 17 bases remaining between them. Per the germline V gene, CDR1 is SEHNR and CDR2 is FQNEAQ (reference sequence). CDR3 residues: CASRVGGALDTQYF. CDR3 nucleotides: TGTGCCAGCCGGGTCGGCGGAGCCCTAGATACGCAGTATTTT.

This clonotype was recorded a few times. The chain couples TRBV5-1 to TRBJ2-2; perhaps D is TRBD1 or TRBD2 (6 bases each). Germline CDR1 is SGHRS and CDR2 is YFSETQ. Trimming cost V 2 bases and J 7 bases, with 12 bases left between them. The CDR3 sequence is 14 residues long. The CDR3 sequence: CASSFVGGDGELFF. CDR3 nucleotides: TGCGCCAGCAGCTTCGTCGGGGGCGACGGGGAGCTGTTTTTT.

This clonotype was seen ten or more times. This chain links TRBV7-9 with TRBJ2-1, with D possibly being TRBD2 (6 bases). Trimming removed 6 bases from V and 9 bases from J, with 12 bases in between. Germline V gives CDR1 SEHNR, CDR2 FQNEAQ (reference sequence). The CDR3 covers 12 residues. CDR3 region: CASRPDGGEQFF. CDR3 sequence (DNA): TGTGCCAGCAGACCCGACGGGGGTGAGCAGTTCTTC.

In this sample, this clonotype turned up many times. The CDR3 DNA sequence: TGTGCCAGCAGCCGGGGGGGCGGCACAGATACGCAGTATTTT. Translation gives CASSRGGGTDTQYF. The gene calls are TRBV7-6 and TRBJ2-3; the match to TRBD2 covers 8 bases. The CDR3 spans 14 residues. The germline V gene has CDR1 SGHVS and CDR2 FNYEAQ. V was clipped by 5 bases and J by 1 base; unmatched bases: 2.

Ten or more counts support this clonotype. The chain has TRBV24-1 and TRBJ1-2; D gene uncertain. Trimming took off 2 bases at V and 7 bases at J, with 7 bases between the two ends. Germline loops: CDR1 KGHDR, CDR2 SFDVKD. The CDR3 runs to 12 residues. The CDR3 loop is CATSDSWAGYTF. The CDR3 DNA reads TGTGCCACCAGTGATTCGTGGGCTGGCTACACCTTC.

This clonotype was seen more than once but under ten times. This chain uses TRBV6-9 with TRBJ1-6, with D perhaps TRBD1 (6 bases). The V gene lost 3 bases and the J gene lost 7 bases, with 19 bases spanning the gap. The CDR3 is 17 residues long. Per the germline V gene, CDR1 is MNHGY and CDR2 is SVAAGI. The CDR3 spells CASSYNGGQGRNSPLHF. The CDR3 coding sequence is TGTGCCAGCAGTTACAATGGTGGGCAGGGGAGGAATTCACCCCTCCACTTT.

A few counts support this clonotype. The CDR3 DNA is TGTGCCAACAGCCCAGGGACAGGAGGAGGCGAGCAGTACTTC. It yields the protein CANSPGTGGGEQYF. The V call is TRBV12-3 or TRBV12-4, the J call TRBJ2-7, with 8 bases that match TRBD1. The V segment lost 10 bases and the J segment 6 bases; nucleotides outside the gene matches: 14. The CDR3 length is 14 residues.

The sample holds many counts of this clonotype. The rearrangement uses TRBV6-1 and TRBJ2-7; 10 nucleotides line up with TRBD2. V shed 11 bases, J shed 5 bases, and the junction held 9 bases outside the gene matches. Germline CDR1 MNHNS, CDR2 SASEGT. The CDR3 is made up of 13 amino acids. The chain's CDR3 is CASGWLAGDEQYF. In DNA form, the CDR3 reads TGTGCCTCCGGGTGGCTAGCGGGGGACGAGCAGTACTTC.

Many counts were recorded for this clonotype. CDR3 DNA sequence: TGTGCCAGCTCACCACAGTTCGCGGCTTTCGAGCAGTACTTC. This encodes CASSPQFAAFEQYF. This chain connects TRBV18 to TRBJ2-7; no firm D call. Germline V CDR1 and CDR2: KGHSH, LQKENI. CDR3 size: 14 residues. The V and J ends lost 1 base and 6 bases respectively, with 13 bases between them.

This clonotype has ten or more counts. CDR3 protein: CASSFALDTQYF. CDR3 sequence (DNA): TGTGCCAGCAGCTTCGCCCTTGATACGCAGTATTTT. This chain connects TRBV7-6 to TRBJ2-3; D is uncertain. This CDR3 is 12 amino acids long. Between the trimmed V and J ends, which lost 3 bases and 6 bases, there was a span of 7 bases. The germline V gene has CDR1 SGHVS and CDR2 FNYEAQ. Supplemented by reference TRBV7-6 and TRBJ2-3, the full variable domain reads GAGVSQSPRYKVTKRGQDVALRCDPISGHVSLYWYRQALGQGPEFLTYFNYEAQQDKSGLPNDRFSAERPEGSISTLTIQRTEQRDSAMYRCASSFALDTQYFGPGTRLTVL.

This clonotype was counted between two and nine times. The CDR3 loop is CASGLQGDTEAFF. CDR3 DNA: TGTGCCAGCGGACTTCAGGGTGACACTGAAGCTTTCTTT. The chain has TRBV12-3 or TRBV12-4 and TRBJ1-1, with D perhaps matching TRBD1 (5 bases). Trimming removed 8 bases at V and 3 bases at J, with 13 bases between. The CDR3 has 13 amino acids.

Ten or more counts support this clonotype. The rearrangement links TRBV7-3 to TRBJ2-3; D tentatively fits TRBD1 or TRBD2 (5 bases each). Germline V gene lookup returns CDR1 SGHTA and CDR2 FQGTGA. The germline V and J ends were trimmed by 3 bases and 0 bases, with 7 bases remaining between them. The CDR3 covers 14 residues. CDR3 DNA: TGTGCCAGCAGCTTGAGGGACAGCACAGATACGCAGTATTTT. Its translation is CASSLRDSTDTQYF.

The table lists this clonotype with many counts. The rearrangement uses TRBV2 and TRBJ2-1; 7 nucleotides match TRBD2. With 3 bases clipped from V and 6 bases from J, the junction kept 5 bases outside the gene matches. The CDR3 loop spans 14 amino acids. Per germline, CDR1 SNHLY and CDR2 FYNNEI. In nucleotides, the CDR3 is TGTGCCAGCAGTGACGGGAGGCCCCCCAATGAGCAGTTCTTC. It yields the protein CASSDGRPPNEQFF.

This clonotype was recorded at least ten times. The CDR3 coding sequence is TGTGCCAGCAGTTTCCAGGGTACTGAAGCTTTCTTT. Residues: CASSFQGTEAFF. This chain connects TRBV27 to TRBJ1-1; a weak D match, TRBD1 (5 bases). The CDR3 has 12 amino acids. V lost 3 bases, J lost 5 bases, and 7 bases lay in between. Germline CDR1 MNHEY, CDR2 SMNVEV (reference sequence).